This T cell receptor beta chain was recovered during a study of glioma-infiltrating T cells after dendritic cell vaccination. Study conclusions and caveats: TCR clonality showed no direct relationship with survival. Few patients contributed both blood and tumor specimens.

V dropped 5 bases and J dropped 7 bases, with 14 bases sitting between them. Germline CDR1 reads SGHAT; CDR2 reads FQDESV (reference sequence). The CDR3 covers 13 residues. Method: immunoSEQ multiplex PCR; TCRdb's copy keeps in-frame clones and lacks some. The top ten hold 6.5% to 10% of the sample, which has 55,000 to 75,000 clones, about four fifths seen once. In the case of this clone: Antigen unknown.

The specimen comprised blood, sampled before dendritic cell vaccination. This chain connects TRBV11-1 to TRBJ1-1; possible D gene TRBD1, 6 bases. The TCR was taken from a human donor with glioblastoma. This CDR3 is CASSNRDTGEAFF. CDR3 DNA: TGTGCCAGCAGCAACCGGGACACGGGTGAAGCTTTCTTT.